A single sample gave rise to the 3 T cell receptor beta chains below, sequenced in a study of cytomegalovirus exposure and HLA in healthy donors. The PCR contained 60 Vbeta and 13 Jbeta primers. Produced via immunoSEQ multiplex PCR; TCRdb's table is partial and in-frame only. This sample yields approximately 88,000 clones, of which 60% to 85% are seen a single time; 5.9% belongs to the top ten. Sequencing was done on a sample of PBMCs. The receptor set was obtained from a man between 18 and 35 years old in good health and CMV-seropositive.

The chain couples TRBV6-1 to TRBJ2-1; TRBD1 matches at 7 bases. Trimming cost V 6 bases and J 4 bases; bases outside gene matches: 6. The length of the CDR3 is 14 residues. In germline, CDR1 is MNHNS, CDR2 SASEGT. DNA for the CDR3: TGTGCCAGCAGGACCGGGGACAGATACAATGAGCAGTTCTTC. It specifies CASRTGDRYNEQFF.

This clone was seen a handful of times. The chain recombines TRBV10-3 with TRBJ1-1; perhaps TRBD1 as D (5 bases). Germline V gene sequence: CDR1 ENHRY, CDR2 SYGVKD. This CDR3 region has 13 residues. V was clipped by 2 bases and J by 3 bases, with 7 bases between them. The CDR3 protein is CAISEGQDTEAFF. The CDR3 DNA reads as TGTGCCATCAGTGAGGGACAAGACACTGAAGCTTTCTTT.

This clone has only one observation. This chain uses TRBV2 with TRBJ1-1; D gene unclear. Germline V lookup: CDR1 SNHLY, CDR2 FYNNEI. V lost 4 bases to trimming and J lost 0 bases, with 12 bases between them. CDR3 length: 15 residues. DNA for the CDR3: TGTGCCAGCAGTGCTAATGGGAGACTGAACACTGAAGCTTTCTTT. This encodes CASSANGRLNTEAFF.